This TCR beta chain was obtained from a study of response to subunit inactivated influenza vaccine. Study-wide points: The authors put forward the suggestion that each seasonal influenza vaccination may bring in only a limited number of new T cells.

Germline assignment: CDR1 KGHSH and CDR2 LQKENI. The CDR3 runs 13 residues. V was pared by 4 bases and J by 7 bases, with 11 bases between. Comment on this clonotype: Its antigen is unidentified.

MiXCR, run by TCRdb on the RT-PCR reads, gives a single entry per CDR3 protein. The table includes 500,000 to 600,000 distinct CDR3 sequences, approximately 13% detected once. The receptor's source is a man in his fifties or sixties who received an inactivated influenza vaccine. The specimen comprised PBMCs from blood, sampled about 40 days after vaccination. The chain uses TRBV18 and TRBJ2-4; no clear D. The CDR3 sequence is CASSQGFENIQYF. As DNA, the CDR3 is TGTGCCAGCTCACAGGGTTTTGAGAACATTCAGTACTTC.